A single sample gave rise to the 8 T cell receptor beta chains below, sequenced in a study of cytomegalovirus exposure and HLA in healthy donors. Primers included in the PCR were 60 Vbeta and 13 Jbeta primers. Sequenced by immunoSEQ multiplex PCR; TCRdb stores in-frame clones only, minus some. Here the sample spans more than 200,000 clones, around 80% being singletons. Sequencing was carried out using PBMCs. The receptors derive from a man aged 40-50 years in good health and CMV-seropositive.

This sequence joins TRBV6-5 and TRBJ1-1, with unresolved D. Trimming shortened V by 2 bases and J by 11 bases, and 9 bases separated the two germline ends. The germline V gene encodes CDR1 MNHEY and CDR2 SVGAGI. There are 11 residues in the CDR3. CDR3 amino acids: CASSYADTAFF. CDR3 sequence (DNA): TGTGCCAGCAGTTACGCGGATACTGCTTTCTTT.

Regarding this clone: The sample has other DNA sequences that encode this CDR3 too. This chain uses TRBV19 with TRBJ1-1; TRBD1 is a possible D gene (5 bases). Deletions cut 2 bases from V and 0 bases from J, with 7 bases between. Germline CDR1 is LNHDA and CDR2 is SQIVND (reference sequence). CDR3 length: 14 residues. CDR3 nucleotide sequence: TGTGCCAGTAGTATACAGGGCTTGAACACTGAAGCTTTCTTT. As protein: CASSIQGLNTEAFF. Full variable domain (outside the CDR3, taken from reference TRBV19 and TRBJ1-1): DGGITQSPKYLFRKEGQNVTLSCEQNLNHDAMYWYRQDPGQGLRLIYYSQIVNDFQKGDIAEGYSVSREKKESFPLTVTSAQKNPTAFYLCASSIQGLNTEAFFGQGTRLTVV.

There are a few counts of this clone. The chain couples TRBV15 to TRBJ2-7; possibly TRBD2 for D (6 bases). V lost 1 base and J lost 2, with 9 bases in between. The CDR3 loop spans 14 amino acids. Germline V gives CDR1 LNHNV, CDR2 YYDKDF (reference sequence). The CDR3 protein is CATSRAGGTYEQYV. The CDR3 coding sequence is TGTGCCACCAGCAGAGCCGGGGGTACCTACGAGCAGTACGTC.

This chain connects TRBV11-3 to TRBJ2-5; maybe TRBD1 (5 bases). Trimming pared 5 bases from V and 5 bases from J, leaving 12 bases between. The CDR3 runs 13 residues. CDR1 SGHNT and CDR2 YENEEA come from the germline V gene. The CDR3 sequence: CASSPRQTETQYF. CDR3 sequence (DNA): TGTGCCAGCAGCCCGCGACAGACGGAGACCCAGTACTTC. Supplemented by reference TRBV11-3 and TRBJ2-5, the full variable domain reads EAGVVQSPRYKIIEKKQPVAFWCNPISGHNTLYWYLQNLGQGPELLIRYENEEAVDDSQLPKDRFSAERLKGVDSTLKIQPAELGDSAVYLCASSPRQTETQYFGPGTRLLVL.

In nucleotides, the CDR3 is TGTGCCAGCAGCTCCTCTAGCGGGACCTACAATGAGCAGTTCTTC. It yields the protein CASSSSSGTYNEQFF. This chain uses TRBV5-4 with TRBJ2-1; 9 nucleotides line up with TRBD2. This CDR3 is 15 amino acids long. Germline V gives CDR1 SGHNT, CDR2 YYREEE (reference sequence). The trim removed 3 bases at V and 2 bases at J, leaving 3 bases unmatched.

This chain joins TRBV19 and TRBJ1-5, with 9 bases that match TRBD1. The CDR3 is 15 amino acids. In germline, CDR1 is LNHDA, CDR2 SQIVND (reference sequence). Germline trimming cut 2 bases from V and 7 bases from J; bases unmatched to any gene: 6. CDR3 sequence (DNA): TGTGCCAGTAGTATACTCGGGACAGGGAACCAGCCCCAGCATTTT. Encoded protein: CASSILGTGNQPQHF.

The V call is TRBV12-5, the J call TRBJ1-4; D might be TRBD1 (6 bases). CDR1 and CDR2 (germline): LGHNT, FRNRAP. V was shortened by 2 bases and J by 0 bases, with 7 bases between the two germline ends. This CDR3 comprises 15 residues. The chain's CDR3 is CASGLTGTTNEKLFF. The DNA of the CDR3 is TGTGCTAGTGGTTTGACAGGGACAACTAATGAAAAACTGTTTTTT.

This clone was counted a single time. This CDR3 is CASSWTAETTYEQYF. DNA for the CDR3: TGTGCCAGCAGCTGGACAGCGGAGACAACCTACGAGCAGTACTTC. The V gene is TRBV7-2, the J gene TRBJ2-7; the D gene is possibly TRBD1 (6 bases). Germline assignment: CDR1 SGHTA and CDR2 FQGNSA. Trimming stripped 4 bases from V and 2 bases from J, with 15 bases between. The length of the CDR3 is 15 residues.